Following are 6 T cell receptor beta chains from one sample sequenced in a study of somatic mutations in cytotoxic T cells in rheumatoid arthritis. Clones were sequenced by immunoSEQ multiplex PCR, and TCRdb holds only the in-frame ones, with some missing. Here the sample spans 27,000 or so clones, 70% to 90% being singletons. What was sequenced was CD8+ T cells sorted from blood. The receptors derive from an adult with rheumatoid arthritis.

This chain joins TRBV4-1 and TRBJ2-5; TRBD1 is a possible D gene (5 bases). Per germline, CDR1 MGHRA and CDR2 YSYEKL. The CDR3 covers 14 residues. V was cut by 0 bases and J by 5 bases, with 10 bases left in between. CDR3 residues: CASSQDPGLETQYF. The CDR3 bases are TGCGCCAGCAGCCAAGATCCAGGGCTGGAGACCCAGTACTTC.

The gene calls are TRBV7-3 and TRBJ1-1; tentatively, D is TRBD1 (5 bases). Trimming took off 5 bases at V and 7 bases at J, with 17 bases between the two ends. The length of the CDR3 is 14 residues. Per the germline V gene, CDR1 is SGHTA and CDR2 is FQGTGA. The CDR3 loop reads CASSPIGGGGEAFF. For the CDR3, the DNA is TGTGCCAGCAGCCCGATCGGGGGAGGCGGTGAAGCTTTCTTT.

This clone showed up just once. This chain uses TRBV7-9 with TRBJ2-2; 8 bases fit TRBD2. Germline values: CDR1 SEHNR, CDR2 FQNEAQ (reference sequence). J was trimmed by 4 bases and V by 2 bases; bases with no gene match: 9. The CDR3 covers 17 residues. CDR3 loop: CASSLNQLAELTGELFF. The CDR3 bases are TGTGCCAGCAGCTTAAATCAACTAGCGGAGCTCACCGGGGAGCTGTTTTTT.

The rearrangement links TRBV2 to TRBJ2-1; D not resolved. CDR3 length: 15 amino acids. V was cut by 5 bases and J by 6 bases, with 17 bases left in between. CDR1 and CDR2 from the germline V gene are SNHLY and FYNNEI. CDR3 nucleotide sequence: TGTGCCAGCAGTCCCCCGGAGATGATGCCCAATGAGCAGTTCTTC. Encoded protein: CASSPPEMMPNEQFF.

This clone was counted a few times. The rearrangement uses TRBV7-3 and TRBJ2-2, with D unclear. The CDR3 is 13 amino acids. V was pared by 5 bases and J by 7 bases, with 11 bases between. Germline loops: CDR1 SGHTA, CDR2 FQGTGA. DNA of the CDR3: TGTGCCAGCAGCACAAGTGAGGTCGGGGAGCTGTTTTTT. This codes for CASSTSEVGELFF. The whole variable domain, filled in from reference TRBV7-3 and TRBJ2-2, reads GAGVSQTPSNKVTEKGKYVELRCDPISGHTALYWYRQSLGQGPEFLIYFQGTGAADDSGLPNDRFFAVRPEGSVSTLKIQRTERGDSAVYLCASSTSEVGELFFGEGSRLTVL.

The rearrangement links TRBV6-5 to TRBJ2-5, with D tentatively TRBD1 or TRBD2 (5 bases each). Looked up from germline, CDR1 is MNHEY and CDR2 is SVGAGI. This CDR3 has 13 amino acids. Trimming shortened V by 2 bases and J by 1 base, and 5 bases separated the two germline ends. The CDR3 is CASSYGGQETQYF. The DNA for the CDR3 is TGTGCCAGCAGTTACGGGGGCCAAGAGACCCAGTACTTC.